Listed below are T cell receptor beta chains from one sample, sequenced in a study of T cells in Graves' hyperthyroidism and ophthalmopathy. TCRdb passed the multiplex PCR reads through MiXCR, listing each CDR3 protein once. Counted here are about 600,000 distinct CDR3 sequences, approximately 15% occurring once; the ten biggest clones make up roughly 7%. Sequencing was done on a sample of blood. All receptors derive from a woman aged 18 to 35 with Graves' ophthalmopathy. The conserved cysteine and the conserved F or W are not part of the CDR3 here.

v_gene: TRBV4-2
len: 16
j_gene: TRBJ1-6
CDR3aa: ASSQGPGDSSYNSPLH

v_gene: TRBV5-1
len: 11
j_gene: TRBJ2-5
CDR3aa: ASSTDTPETQY

v_gene: TRBV7-9
len: 12
j_gene: TRBJ1-6
CDR3aa: ASSHRDRNSPLH

v_gene: TRBV7-9
len: 17
j_gene: TRBJ1-2
CDR3aa: ASSAYLGGIDVQGYGYT

v_gene: TRBV4-3
len: 16
j_gene: TRBJ1-4
CDR3aa: ASSQDRAVGHWDEKLF

v_gene: TRBV5-1
len: 13
j_gene: TRBJ2-1
CDR3aa: ASSYPGQGVYEQF

v_gene: TRBV12-3/TRBV12-4
len: 12
j_gene: TRBJ1-2
CDR3aa: ASSPSGTGYGYT

v_gene: TRBV7-3
len: 12
j_gene: TRBJ1-1
CDR3aa: ASRPGGVAAEAF

v_gene: TRBV28
len: 13
j_gene: TRBJ2-3
CDR3aa: ALDRIYSSTDTQY

v_gene: TRBV28
len: 13
j_gene: TRBJ2-2
CDR3aa: ASNTGTGNTGELF

v_gene: TRBV27
len: 12
j_gene: TRBJ2-3
CDR3aa: ASSFGASTDTQY

v_gene: TRBV20-1
len: 12
j_gene: TRBJ2-7
CDR3aa: SAIGQGGSYEQY

v_gene: TRBV28
len: 14
j_gene: TRBJ1-1
CDR3aa: ASSLYGQGRNTEAF

v_gene: TRBV12-3/TRBV12-4
len: 13
j_gene: TRBJ2-7
CDR3aa: ASSLVGQGGNEQY

v_gene: TRBV7-9
len: 12
j_gene: TRBJ1-6
CDR3aa: ASSFEYPNSPLH

v_gene: TRBV27
len: 13
j_gene: TRBJ2-7
CDR3aa: ASSFEDRGPYEQY

v_gene: TRBV7-9
len: 11
j_gene: TRBJ2-7
CDR3aa: ASRQSGENEQY

v_gene: TRBV20-1
len: 9
j_gene: TRBJ2-4
CDR3aa: SASNRDIQY

v_gene: TRBV7-9
len: 11
j_gene: TRBJ2-7
CDR3aa: ASSYTQGGEQY

v_gene: TRBV7-9
len: 11
j_gene: TRBJ2-5
CDR3aa: ASTWGRGETQY

v_gene: TRBV28
len: 18
j_gene: TRBJ2-3
CDR3aa: ASSSLNAKDHRAPTDTQY

v_gene: TRBV13
len: 13
j_gene: TRBJ1-2
CDR3aa: ASTSSRGSGYGYT

v_gene: TRBV7-9
len: 14
j_gene: TRBJ1-2
CDR3aa: ASSPRTGKVRGGYT

v_gene: TRBV4-1
len: 14
j_gene: TRBJ2-2
CDR3aa: ASSQNRQADTGELF

v_gene: TRBV4-2
len: 13
j_gene: TRBJ2-1
CDR3aa: ASSQDFLTSFEQF

v_gene: TRBV28
len: 10
j_gene: TRBJ1-1
CDR3aa: ATGRLNTEAF

v_gene: TRBV7-7
len: 11
j_gene: TRBJ2-2
CDR3aa: ASSASRGGELF

v_gene: TRBV11-2
len: 16
j_gene: TRBJ2-5
CDR3aa: ASSFPPMDGRADETQY

v_gene: TRBV15
len: 17
j_gene: TRBJ1-1
CDR3aa: ATSRDYLSTQGEDTEAF

v_gene: TRBV20-1
len: 15
j_gene: TRBJ2-1
CDR3aa: SASTTSGRASYNEQF

v_gene: TRBV5-1
len: 14
j_gene: TRBJ2-1
CDR3aa: ASSSGVLAGAGEQF

v_gene: TRBV5-1
len: 13
j_gene: TRBJ2-4
CDR3aa: ASGGGRDRGDIQY

v_gene: TRBV19
len: 14
j_gene: TRBJ2-1
CDR3aa: ASSWTSDAAYNEQF

v_gene: TRBV2
len: 13
j_gene: TRBJ2-7
CDR3aa: ASSPPDRPPHEQY

v_gene: TRBV10-3
len: 13
j_gene: TRBJ1-5
CDR3aa: AIRAPGGSNQPQH

v_gene: TRBV12-3/TRBV12-4
len: 12
j_gene: TRBJ1-3
CDR3aa: ASSLQGSGNTIY

v_gene: TRBV9
len: 11
j_gene: TRBJ1-1
CDR3aa: ASSTGQGIDAF

v_gene: TRBV12-3/TRBV12-4
len: 13
j_gene: TRBJ2-7
CDR3aa: ASTIGLAGAYEQY

v_gene: TRBV27
len: 15
j_gene: TRBJ2-1
CDR3aa: ASSAGTSGPHHHEQF

v_gene: TRBV11-2
len: 15
j_gene: TRBJ1-1
CDR3aa: ASSQLGSRPRNTEAF

v_gene: TRBV30
len: 12
j_gene: TRBJ1-1
CDR3aa: AWSTGTGVTEAF